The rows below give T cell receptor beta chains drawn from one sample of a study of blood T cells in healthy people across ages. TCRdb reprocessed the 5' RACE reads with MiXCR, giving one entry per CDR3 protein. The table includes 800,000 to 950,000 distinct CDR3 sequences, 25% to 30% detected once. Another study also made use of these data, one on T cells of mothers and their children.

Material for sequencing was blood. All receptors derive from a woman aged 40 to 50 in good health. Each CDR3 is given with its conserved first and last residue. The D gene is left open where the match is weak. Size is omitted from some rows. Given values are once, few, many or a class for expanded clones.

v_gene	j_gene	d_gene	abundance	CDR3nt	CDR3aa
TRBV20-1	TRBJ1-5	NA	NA	TGCAGTGCTGACTCAGGGGGCAATCAGCCCCAGCATTTT	CSADSGGNQPQHF
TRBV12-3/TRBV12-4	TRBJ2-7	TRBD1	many	TGTGCCAGCAGGGAGGGACAGGGGGTTATAGGCTACGAGCAGTACTTC	CASREGQGVIGYEQYF
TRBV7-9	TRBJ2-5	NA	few	TGTGCCAGCAGCTTAGACGCACTCGGGCAGTACTTC	CASSLDALGQYF
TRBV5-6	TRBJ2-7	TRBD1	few	TGTGCCAGCAGCCTGACAGGGGGCGAGTCCTACGAGCAGTACTTC	CASSLTGGESYEQYF
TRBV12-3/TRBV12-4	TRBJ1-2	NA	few	TGTGCCAGCAGTCACGGGGCAGGCCATGGTTACACCTTC	CASSHGAGHGYTF
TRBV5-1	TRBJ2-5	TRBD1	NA	TGCGCCAGCAGCCTTCGACAGGGGGGGCCAGGGAGCCAAGAGACCCAGTACTTC	CASSLRQGGPGSQETQYF
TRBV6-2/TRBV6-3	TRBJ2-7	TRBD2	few	TGTGCCAGCAGTCCTCCGGGAGGAATATACGAGCAGTACTTC	CASSPPGGIYEQYF
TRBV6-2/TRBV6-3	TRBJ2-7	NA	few	TGTGCCAGCTTTACTACAGGCCGCGGCTCCTACGAGCAGTACTTC	CASFTTGRGSYEQYF
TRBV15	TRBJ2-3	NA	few	TGTGCCACCAGCAACAGGATTAGCACAGATACGCAGTATTTT	CATSNRISTDTQYF
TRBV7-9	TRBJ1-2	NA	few	TGTGCCAGCAGCTATCCCGGGACATACCAATCTAACTATGGCTACACCTTC	CASSYPGTYQSNYGYTF
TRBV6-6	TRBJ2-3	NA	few	TGTGCCAGCAGTTACTCGATCGGTGGCACAGATACGCAGTATTTT	CASSYSIGGTDTQYF
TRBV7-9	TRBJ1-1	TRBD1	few	TGTGCCAGCAGCCACGGACAGGGAACCGCTGGAGCTTTCTTT	CASSHGQGTAGAFF
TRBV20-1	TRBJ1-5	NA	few	TGCAGTGCTAGAGATGGGAGGGCGGCGAAATTCAATCAGCCCCAGCATTTT	CSARDGRAAKFNQPQHF
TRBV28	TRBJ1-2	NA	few	TGTGCCAGCAGTTTCGTGGGTGGGGCCTCTAACTATGGCTACACCTTC	CASSFVGGASNYGYTF
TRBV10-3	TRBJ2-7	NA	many	TGTGCCATCAGCTCAGGGTCTACCTACGAGCAGTACTTC	CAISSGSTYEQYF
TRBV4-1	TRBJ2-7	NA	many	TGCGCCAGCAGCCCCCGGACTGCCAGCTCCTACGAGCAGTACTTC	CASSPRTASSYEQYF
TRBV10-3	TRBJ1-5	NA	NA	TGTGCCATCAGTGAGCCGCACAGGGTTAGGCAGCCCCAGCATTTT	CAISEPHRVRQPQHF
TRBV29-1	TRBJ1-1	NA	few	TGCAGCGTTGGGGAGTATACAGAGAAGGACGTGAACACTGAAGCTTTCTTT	CSVGEYTEKDVNTEAFF
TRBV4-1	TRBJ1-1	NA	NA	TGCGCCAGCAGCCACCTCTCGGGGCAGGGCCTCACCAGTAAAGCTTTCTTT	CASSHLSGQGLTSKAFF
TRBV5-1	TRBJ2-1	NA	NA	TGCGCCAGCAGCCGGGCCCGGGAGTACAATGAGCAGTTCTTC	CASSRAREYNEQFF
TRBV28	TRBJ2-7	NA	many	TGTGCCAGCAGTCCTTTTGGGACGAGCTCCTACGAGCAGTACTTC	CASSPFGTSSYEQYF
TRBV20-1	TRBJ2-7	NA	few	TGCAGTGCCAGTCCGGGACGAATGGACTACGAGCAGTACTTC	CSASPGRMDYEQYF